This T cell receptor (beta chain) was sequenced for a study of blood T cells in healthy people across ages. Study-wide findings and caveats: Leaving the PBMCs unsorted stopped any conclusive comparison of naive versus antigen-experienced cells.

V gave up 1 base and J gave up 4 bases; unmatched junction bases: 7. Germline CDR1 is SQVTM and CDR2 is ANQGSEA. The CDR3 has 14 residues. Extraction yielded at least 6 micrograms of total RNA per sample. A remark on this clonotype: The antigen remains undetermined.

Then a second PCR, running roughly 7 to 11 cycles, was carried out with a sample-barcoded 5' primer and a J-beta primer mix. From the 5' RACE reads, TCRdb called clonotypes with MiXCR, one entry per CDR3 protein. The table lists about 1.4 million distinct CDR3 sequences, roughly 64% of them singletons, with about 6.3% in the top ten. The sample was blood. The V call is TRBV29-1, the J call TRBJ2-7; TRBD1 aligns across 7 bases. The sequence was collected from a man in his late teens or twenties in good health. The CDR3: CSVEVPGTAYEQYF. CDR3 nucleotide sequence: TGCAGCGTTGAAGTCCCAGGGACAGCTTACGAGCAGTACTTC.